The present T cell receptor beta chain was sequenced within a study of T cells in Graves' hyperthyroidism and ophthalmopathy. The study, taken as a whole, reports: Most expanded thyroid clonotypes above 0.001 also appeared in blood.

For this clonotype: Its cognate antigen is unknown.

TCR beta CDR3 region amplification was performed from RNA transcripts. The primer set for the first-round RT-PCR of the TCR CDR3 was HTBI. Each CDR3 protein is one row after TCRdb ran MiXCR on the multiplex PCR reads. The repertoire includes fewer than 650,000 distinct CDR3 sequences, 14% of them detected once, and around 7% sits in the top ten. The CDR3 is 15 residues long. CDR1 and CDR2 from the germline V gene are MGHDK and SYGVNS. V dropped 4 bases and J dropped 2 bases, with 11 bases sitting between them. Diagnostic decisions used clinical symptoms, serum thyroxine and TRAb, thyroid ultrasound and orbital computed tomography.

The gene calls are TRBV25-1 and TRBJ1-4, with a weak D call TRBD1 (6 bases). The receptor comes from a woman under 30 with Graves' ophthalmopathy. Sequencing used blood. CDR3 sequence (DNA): TGTGCCAGCAGTGGACAGGTCGAGACTAATGAAAAACTGTTTTTT. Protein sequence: CASSGQVETNEKLFF.